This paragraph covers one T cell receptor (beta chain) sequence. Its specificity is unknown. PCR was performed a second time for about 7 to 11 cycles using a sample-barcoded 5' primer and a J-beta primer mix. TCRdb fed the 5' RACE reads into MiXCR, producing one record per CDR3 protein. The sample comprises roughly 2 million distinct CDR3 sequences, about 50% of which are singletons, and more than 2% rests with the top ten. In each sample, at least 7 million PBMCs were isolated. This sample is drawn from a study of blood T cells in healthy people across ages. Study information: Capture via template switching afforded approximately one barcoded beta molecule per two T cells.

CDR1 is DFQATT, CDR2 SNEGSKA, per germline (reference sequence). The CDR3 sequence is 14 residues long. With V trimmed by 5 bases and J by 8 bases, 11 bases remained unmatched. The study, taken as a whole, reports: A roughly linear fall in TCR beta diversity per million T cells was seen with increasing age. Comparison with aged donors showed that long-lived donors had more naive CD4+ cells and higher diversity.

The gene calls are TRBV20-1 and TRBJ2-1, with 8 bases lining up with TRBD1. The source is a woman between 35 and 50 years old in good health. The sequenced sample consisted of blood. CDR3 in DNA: TGCAGTGCTGTGACAGGGGCAAACCCCCATGAGCAGTTCTTC. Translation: CSAVTGANPHEQFF.